This T cell receptor (beta chain) appears in the sequencing data of a study of response to subunit inactivated influenza vaccine. CDR1 and CDR2 from the germline V gene are DFQATT and SNEGSKA (reference sequence). V trimming: 1 base; J trimming: 4 bases; junction bases outside the gene matches: 5. This CDR3 has 16 amino acids. MiXCR was run by TCRdb on the RT-PCR reads, yielding one entry per CDR3 protein. The sample has about 500,000 distinct CDR3 sequences; 16% are singletons. The receptor was isolated from a man aged 50 to 69 who received an inactivated influenza vaccine. Sequenced here: CD4+ T cells sorted from PBMCs, sampled roughly 24 months after vaccination. The J gene is TRBJ2-3, the V gene TRBV20-1; TRBD2 aligns across 13 bases. CDR3 protein: CSARGTSGSMSDTQYF. In DNA, the CDR3 is TGCAGTGCTAGAGGGACTAGCGGGAGTATGTCAGATACGCAGTATTTT.